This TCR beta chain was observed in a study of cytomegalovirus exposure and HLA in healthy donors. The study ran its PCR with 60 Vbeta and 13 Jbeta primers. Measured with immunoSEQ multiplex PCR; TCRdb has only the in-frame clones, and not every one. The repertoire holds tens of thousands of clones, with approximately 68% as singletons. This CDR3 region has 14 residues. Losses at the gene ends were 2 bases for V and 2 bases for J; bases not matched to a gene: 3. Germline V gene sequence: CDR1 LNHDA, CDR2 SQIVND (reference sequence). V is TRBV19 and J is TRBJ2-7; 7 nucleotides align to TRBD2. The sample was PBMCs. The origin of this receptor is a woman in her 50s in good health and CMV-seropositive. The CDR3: CASSIPGGAYEQYF. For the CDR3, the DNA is TGTGCCAGTAGTATACCGGGGGGTGCCTACGAGCAGTACTTC.